These 30 T cell receptor beta chains originate from one sample sequenced in a study of shared clonotypes between healthy human individuals (dated by TCRdb to about 2020). Library creation used the immunoSEQ multiplex PCR assay. TCRdb stores this immuneACCESS table with in-frame sequences only. Part of the clones is absent; in the studies checked, under half of the shortfall reflects unresolved V genes, and no reason is known for the rest. Recorded for this sample are about 700,000 clones; just over 90% of them occurred a single time. The ten largest clonotypes hold approximately 24% of the sample. CD8 naive samples were CD45RO-negative cells positively selected for CCR7, giving a CD45RA+CCR7+ population that excluded TemRA cells. The sample comprised naive CD8+ T cells sorted from blood. The cell subset or site tag for this specimen amounts to: CD45RA+CCR7+. These receptors all come from a man aged 30 to 45 in good health.

Here the CDR3 DNA reads TGTGCCAGTAGTGCCCTAGCGGGAGCAGCAGATACGCAGTATTTT. Translating it yields CASSALAGAADTQYF. The chain uses TRBV19 and TRBJ2-3, with 10 bases aligning to TRBD2. Germline CDR1 reads LNHDA; CDR2 reads SQIVND (reference sequence). The CDR3 totals 15 residues. With 5 bases clipped from V and 4 bases from J, the junction kept 6 bases outside the gene matches.

The V gene is TRBV28, the J gene TRBJ2-7, with 7 bases aligning to TRBD1. V lost 5 bases, J lost 0 bases, and 7 bases stayed unmatched. Germline CDR1 MDHEN, CDR2 SYDVKM. CDR3 length: 15 residues. This chain's CDR3 is CASSPWTGPSYEQYF. The CDR3 DNA reads TGTGCCAGCAGTCCATGGACAGGCCCCTCCTACGAGCAGTACTTC.

This clone was detected only a few times. The V call is TRBV9, the J call TRBJ2-7, with D tentatively TRBD2 (6 bases). Trimming shortened V by 0 bases and J by 1 base, and 8 bases separated the two germline ends. The CDR3 runs 14 residues. Germline assignment: CDR1 SGDLS and CDR2 YYNGEE. Here the CDR3 reads CASSVAGESYEQYF. The CDR3 DNA reads as TGTGCCAGCAGCGTAGCGGGGGAATCCTACGAGCAGTACTTC.

The chain recombines TRBV9 with TRBJ2-5, with TRBD1 identical over 7 bases. There are 12 residues in the CDR3. Germline V gene lookup returns CDR1 SGDLS and CDR2 YYNGEE. The J segment lost 5 bases and the V segment lost 6 bases, leaving 4 bases of the junction unmatched. The CDR3 is CASKGAYETQYF. The DNA of the CDR3 is TGTGCCAGCAAGGGGGCGTATGAGACCCAGTACTTC. The full variable domain, completed using reference TRBV9 and TRBJ2-5, is DSGVTQTPKHLITATGQRVTLRCSPRSGDLSVYWYQQSLDQGLQFLIQYYNGEERAKGNILERFSAQQFPDLHSELNLSSLELGDSALYFCASKGAYETQYFGPGTRLLVL.

J is TRBJ2-2 and V is TRBV7-9; D not resolved. The V and J ends lost 7 bases and 7 bases respectively, with 10 bases between them. CDR1 and CDR2 from the germline V gene are SEHNR and FQNEAQ (reference sequence). This CDR3 has 12 residues. In DNA form, the CDR3 reads TGTGCCAGCATGAATGAGATCGGGGAGCTGTTTTTT. This encodes CASMNEIGELFF.

This clone has a single count. The chain joins TRBV7-2 to TRBJ2-2; a weak D match, TRBD1 (6 bases). Looked up from germline, CDR1 is SGHTA and CDR2 is FQGNSA. The CDR3 totals 17 residues. Deletions cut 5 bases from V and 0 bases from J, with 16 bases between. This CDR3 is CASSAGVRGANTGELFF. CDR3 nucleotide sequence: TGTGCCAGCAGCGCAGGGGTACGCGGCGCGAACACCGGGGAGCTGTTTTTT.

Only one count was recorded for this clone. The CDR3: CASSVLAGEVDTQYF. CDR3 bases: TGTGCCAGCAGTGTTTTAGCGGGAGAGGTAGATACGCAGTATTTT. The chain uses TRBV6-6 and TRBJ2-3; 9 positions match TRBD2. The CDR3 spans 15 residues. Per the germline V gene, CDR1 is MNHNY and CDR2 is SVGAGI (reference sequence). Losses at the gene ends were 5 bases for V and 5 bases for J; bases not matched to a gene: 8.

The chain recombines TRBV19 with TRBJ2-7; no clear D. Germline V gene data show CDR1 as LNHDA and CDR2 as SQIVND (reference sequence). Trimming removed 6 bases from V and 3 bases from J, with 9 bases in between. The CDR3 is 12 amino acids. The DNA of the CDR3 is TGTGCCAGTAGGGACGGATACTACGAGCAGTACTTC. Amino acid sequence: CASRDGYYEQYF.

This chain joins TRBV10-3 and TRBJ2-2; 8 positions agree with TRBD1. Germline V gene data show CDR1 as ENHRY and CDR2 as SYGVKD. The CDR3 extends over 15 amino acids. Losses at the gene ends were 4 bases for V and 5 bases for J; bases not matched to a gene: 6. This CDR3 is CAISVDRGATGELFF. In nucleotides, the CDR3 is TGTGCCATCAGTGTAGACAGGGGAGCGACCGGGGAGCTGTTTTTT.

The chain combines TRBV27 with TRBJ1-3; D may be TRBD1 (6 bases). V was clipped by 8 bases and J by 0 bases, with 17 bases between them. CDR3 length: 16 residues. Germline CDR1 reads MNHEY; CDR2 reads SMNVEV (reference sequence). In DNA form, the CDR3 reads TGTGCCAGCGGCAGGGGCTCTCTTAGCTCTGGAAACACCATATATTTT. This codes for CASGRGSLSSGNTIYF.

The V gene is TRBV18, the J gene TRBJ2-4, with 11 bases fitting TRBD2. Germline V CDR1 and CDR2: KGHSH, LQKENI. CDR3 length: 16 residues. With V trimmed by 3 bases and J by 9 bases, 10 bases remained unmatched. The CDR3 spells CASSPDIAGGPPIQYF. The CDR3 bases are TGTGCCAGCTCACCGGACATAGCGGGAGGGCCCCCCATTCAGTACTTC.

This clone was observed a single time. In the same sample, other DNA sequences code for this CDR3. V gene TRBV28 combines with J gene TRBJ2-7; D unresolved. The ends were cut back, 4 bases at V and 3 bases at J, with 7 bases in the middle. The CDR3 has 12 residues. Looked up from germline, CDR1 is MDHEN and CDR2 is SYDVKM. For the CDR3, the DNA is TGTGCCAGCAGTTCCAGAGACTACGAGCAGTACTTC. As protein: CASSSRDYEQYF.

CDR3 sequence (DNA): TGTGCCAGCAGCCAAGGGGGGGTGAGGTATGGCTACACCTTC. It is translated as CASSQGGVRYGYTF. The V gene is TRBV14, the J gene TRBJ1-2, with TRBD1 as a possible D gene (5 bases). Germline V gene lookup returns CDR1 SGHDN and CDR2 FVKESK. The CDR3 length is 14 residues. V shed 1 base and J shed 5 bases, with 11 bases lying between them. The entire variable domain, with the rest obtained from reference TRBV14 and TRBJ1-2, is as follows: EAGVTQFPSHSVIEKGQTVTLRCDPISGHDNLYWYRRVMGKEIKFLLHFVKESKQDESGMPNNRFLAERTGGTYSTLKVQPAELEDSGVYFCASSQGGVRYGYTFGSGTRLTVV.

The V call is TRBV6-5, the J call TRBJ1-1; no definite D call. Germline CDR1 and CDR2: MNHEY and SVGAGI. The CDR3 is made up of 11 amino acids. The CDR3 DNA reads TGTGCATCCATGGCGGGCACTGAAGCTTTCTTT. This codes for CASMAGTEAFF.

The V call is TRBV19, the J call TRBJ2-7; D might be TRBD1 or TRBD2, each matching 6 bases. This CDR3 region has 15 residues. Germline CDR1 reads LNHDA; CDR2 reads SQIVND (reference sequence). V lost 1 base and J 1 base, leaving 11 bases between the germline ends. Here the CDR3 reads CASSIAGDSSYEQYF. The CDR3 DNA is TGTGCCAGTAGTATAGCAGGGGACTCATCCTACGAGCAGTACTTC.

The chain combines TRBV29-1 with TRBJ2-7; 9 bases are shared with TRBD1. Unmatched junction bases numbered 10, after V lost 5 bases and J lost 5 bases. The CDR3 runs 14 residues. Germline V gene data show CDR1 as SQVTM and CDR2 as ANQGSEA. CDR3 nucleotides: TGCAGCGTTAGTGGGACAGGGATATTCCACGAGCAGTACTTC. Protein product: CSVSGTGIFHEQYF.

This clone was recorded a few times. The chain recombines TRBV7-9 with TRBJ2-7; 12 positions agree with TRBD2. The CDR3 spans 13 residues. V lost 9 bases and J lost 4; bases outside the gene matches: 4. Germline V gene data show CDR1 as SEHNR and CDR2 as FQNEAQ (reference sequence). CDR3 in DNA: TGTGCCAGGACGACTAGCGGGAGATACGAGCAGTACTTC. Translated: CARTTSGRYEQYF. The whole variable domain, remainder taken from reference TRBV7-9 and TRBJ2-7, is DTGVSQNPRHKITKRGQNVTFRCDPISEHNRLYWYRQTLGQGPEFLTYFQNEAQLEKSRLLSDRFSAERPKGSFSTLEIQRTEQGDSAMYLCARTTSGRYEQYFGPGTRLTVT.

This clone was found once. The CDR3, as DNA: TGTGCCAGCAGTTTATCACCGGGACTAGGCAGTGTGACAGATACGCAGTATTTT. This translates into CASSLSPGLGSVTDTQYF. The V and J genes are TRBV28 and TRBJ2-3; 8 bases are a match to TRBD2. The V segment lost 1 base and the J segment 3 bases; nucleotides outside the gene matches: 12. The CDR3 is 18 amino acids. Looked up from germline, CDR1 is MDHEN and CDR2 is SYDVKM.

This clone came up once. This chain links TRBV29-1 with TRBJ2-5, with 7 bases that match TRBD1. V lost 7 bases, J lost 5 bases, and 7 bases stayed unmatched. Germline-derived CDR1 and CDR2 are SQVTM and ANQGSEA. This CDR3 has 12 amino acids. This CDR3 reads CSGTGADETQYF. The CDR3 nucleotides are TGCAGCGGTACAGGGGCGGATGAGACCCAGTACTTC.

V is TRBV14 and J is TRBJ2-2; TRBD2 matches 13 bases. Germline-derived CDR1 and CDR2 are SGHDN and FVKESK. CDR3 length: 18 amino acids. V trimming: 2 bases; J trimming: 6 bases; junction bases outside the gene matches: 9. CDR3 nucleotides: TGTGCCAGCAGCCAAAACCACCTTGGACTAGCGGGAGCCGGGGAGCTGTTTTTT. It specifies CASSQNHLGLAGAGELFF.

The chain employs TRBV4-1 and TRBJ2-4, with a possible D match to TRBD2 (5 bases). The V end lost 4 bases, the J end lost 8 bases, and 12 bases lay between the germline ends. CDR1 MGHRA and CDR2 YSYEKL come from the germline V gene. This CDR3 has 13 residues. The CDR3 region is CASSRGTEDIQYF. The CDR3 DNA reads TGCGCCAGCAGCCGTGGTACGGAGGACATTCAGTACTTC.

This chain joins TRBV30 and TRBJ1-3; the match to TRBD1 covers 8 bases. The germline gives CDR1 GTSNPN, CDR2 SVGIG (reference sequence). The CDR3 contains 15 residues. Trimming cost V 4 bases and J 1 base; bases outside gene matches: 6. The CDR3 region has the DNA TGTGCCTGGACCTTCGACAGGGGATCTGGAAACACCATATATTTT. It encodes CAWTFDRGSGNTIYF.

The gene calls are TRBV7-9 and TRBJ1-3; 9 bases align to TRBD1. Trimming at V came to 2 bases and at J to 3 bases, leaving 5 bases not matched to a gene. CDR1 SEHNR and CDR2 FQNEAQ come from the germline V gene (reference sequence). The CDR3 consists of 16 residues. The chain's CDR3 is CASSLQNRGRGNTIYF. CDR3 coding DNA: TGTGCCAGCAGCTTACAAAACAGGGGGCGTGGAAACACCATATATTTT.

V gene TRBV18 combines with J gene TRBJ2-6; D is perhaps TRBD2 (7 bases). CDR1 and CDR2 (germline): KGHSH, LQKENI. V was trimmed by 2 bases and J by 3 bases, leaving 14 bases between them. The CDR3 runs to 17 residues. CDR3 in DNA: TGTGCCAGCTCACCATCCCGGGGGGCGCATGGGGCCAACGTCCTGACTTTC. This encodes CASSPSRGAHGANVLTF. The complete variable domain, with remaining parts taken from reference TRBV18 and TRBJ2-6, reads NAGVMQNPRHLVRRRGQEARLRCSPMKGHSHVYWYRQLPEEGLKFMVYLQKENIIDESGMPKERFSAEFPKEGPSILRIQQVVRGDSAAYFCASSPSRGAHGANVLTFGAGSRLTVL.

This clone appeared once. This chain joins TRBV9 and TRBJ2-1, with 8 bases aligning to TRBD2. Trimming cost V 5 bases and J 8 bases; bases outside gene matches: 12. The CDR3 runs to 15 residues. The V gene's germline CDR1 is SGDLS and CDR2 YYNGEE. This CDR3 reads CASSAIAGIFDEQFF. The CDR3 region has the DNA TGTGCCAGCAGTGCAATAGCGGGAATCTTCGATGAGCAGTTCTTC.

The chain is built from TRBV5-4 and TRBJ2-7, with 7 bases fitting TRBD2. The J segment lost 4 bases and the V segment lost 4 bases, leaving 11 bases of the junction unmatched. This CDR3 spans 15 amino acids. Germline lookup yields CDR1 SGHNT and CDR2 YYREEE (reference sequence). The CDR3 protein is CASSTGGGSNYEQYF. CDR3 bases: TGTGCCAGCAGCACTGGTGGCGGGAGCAATTACGAGCAGTACTTC.

The rearrangement uses TRBV29-1 and TRBJ2-3; D ambiguous. The CDR3 spans 12 residues. The germline V gene has CDR1 SQVTM and CDR2 ANQGSEA. The V end was cut by 4 bases, the J end by 6 bases, with 11 bases between. The CDR3 DNA is TGCAGCGTTGTGGGTATGCAGGATACGCAGTATTTT. Translated, it gives CSVVGMQDTQYF.

Points on this clone: Other DNA variants within this sample encode the same CDR3. In nucleotides, the CDR3 is TGTGCCAGCAGCTTGGGGACAGGGGGCAACGAGCAGTACTTC. Protein: CASSLGTGGNEQYF. V and J are TRBV5-6 and TRBJ2-7; 11 nucleotides align to TRBD1. The CDR3 spans 14 residues. V trimming: 0 bases; J trimming: 5 bases; junction bases outside the gene matches: 1. Germline values: CDR1 SGHDT, CDR2 YYEEEE.

This chain uses TRBV27 with TRBJ1-1; D is possibly TRBD1 (5 bases). V was clipped by 3 bases and J by 4 bases, with 9 bases between them. The CDR3 contains 13 residues. CDR1 and CDR2 from the germline V gene are MNHEY and SMNVEV (reference sequence). For the CDR3, the DNA is TGTGCCAGCAGTTTCCCGGGACCCACTGAAGCTTTCTTT. Protein product: CASSFPGPTEAFF.

The J gene is TRBJ2-7, the V gene TRBV19; 8 nucleotides agree with TRBD2. V was pared by 5 bases and J by 3 bases, with 6 bases of the junction left unmatched. CDR1 is LNHDA, CDR2 SQIVND, per germline (reference sequence). CDR3 length: 14 residues. CDR3 DNA sequence: TGTGCCAGTAGTCTCGGGAGGGGGGGCTACGAGCAGTACTTC. This sequence encodes CASSLGRGGYEQYF.